Listed here are 27 T cell receptor beta chains from one sample, sequenced in a study of beta chain features in type 1 diabetes. Investigators reverse transcribed all isolated RNA, so they sequenced expressed TCRB transcripts. Repertoires were generated with immunoSEQ multiplex PCR, while TCRdb's copy carries only in-frame clones and drops some. This sample has more than 300,000 clones, with less than 9.5% found just once. Material for sequencing was central memory CD4+ T cells from blood. The source is a woman aged 18 to 35 in good health.

This clone was detected only a few times. The chain couples TRBV7-2 to TRBJ2-3; 8 bases map to TRBD2. CDR3 length: 14 amino acids. Germline V gives CDR1 SGHTA, CDR2 FQGNSA. J lost 5 bases, V lost 2 bases, and 3 bases had no gene match. CDR3 region: CASSLMTSVDTQYF. The CDR3 DNA reads as TGTGCCAGCAGCTTAATGACTAGCGTAGATACGCAGTATTTT.

This clone was seen repeatedly, ten times or more. V and J are TRBV6-1 and TRBJ1-5; D is perhaps TRBD1 (6 bases). The germline CDR1 and CDR2 sequences are MNHNS and SASEGT. CDR3 length: 14 amino acids. Trimming took 8 bases from V and 7 from J, leaving 18 bases between them. CDR3 nucleotides: TGTGCCAGCTCTGGCACAGGGTCATCGCAGCCCCAGCATTTT. Its translation is CASSGTGSSQPQHF.

This clone was counted only a few times. V gene TRBV29-1 combines with J gene TRBJ2-3; a weak D match, TRBD2 (7 bases). Germline V gene data show CDR1 as SQVTM and CDR2 as ANQGSEA. V was pared by 7 bases and J by 5 bases, with 13 bases between. The CDR3 contains 12 residues. The CDR3 nucleotides read TGCAGCGCACGGGGGGCGCAAGATACGCAGTATTTT. Encoded protein: CSARGAQDTQYF.

In regard to this clone: This CDR3 is also generated by other DNA sequences in the sample. J is TRBJ1-1 and V is TRBV28, with unresolved D. Trimming removed 1 base from V and 5 bases from J, with 5 bases in between. Germline V lookup: CDR1 MDHEN, CDR2 SYDVKM. The CDR3 is 12 amino acids. The CDR3 coding sequence is TGTGCCAGCAGTTTATCGGGGACTGAAGCTTTCTTT. Protein: CASSLSGTEAFF.

This clone was seen a handful of times. The chain combines TRBV7-3 with TRBJ2-1; unclear D gene. This CDR3 contains 14 residues. The V end was cut by 2 bases, the J end by 0 bases, with 5 bases between. CDR1 is SGHTA, CDR2 FQGTGA, per germline. CDR3 amino acids: CASSLRSSYNEQFF. In DNA form, the CDR3 reads TGTGCCAGCAGCTTACGATCCTCCTACAATGAGCAGTTCTTC.

This clone was seen many times. This rearrangement joins TRBV15 to TRBJ2-7; D gene ambiguous. The CDR3 contains 15 residues. Germline CDR1 LNHNV, CDR2 YYDKDF (reference sequence). Trimming removed 0 bases at V and 3 bases at J, with 12 bases between. The DNA for the CDR3 is TGTGCCACCAGCAGAGATCTTAACGGCGGCTACGAGCAGTACTTC. It yields the protein CATSRDLNGGYEQYF.

In its sample, this clone was seen once. At one end, the junction sequence differs from germline, possibly due to a read error. The rearrangement uses TRBV6-1 and TRBJ2-6; D is undetermined. The germline V gene encodes CDR1 MNHNS and CDR2 SASEGT. The CDR3 has 17 residues. The CDR3: CASREGRGVSGANVLTF. The CDR3 DNA follows: TGTGCCAGCAGGGAAGGGCGTGGGGTCTCTGGGGCCAACGTCCTGACTTTC.

The V and J genes are TRBV9 and TRBJ2-5; D is tentatively TRBD1 or TRBD2 (5 bases each). The CDR3 covers 14 residues. Germline lookup yields CDR1 SGDLS and CDR2 YYNGEE. Trimming shortened V by 2 bases and J by 4 bases, and 12 bases separated the two germline ends. The CDR3, as DNA: TGTGCCAGCAGCGTCAGGGACGGCGGAGAGACCCAGTACTTC. Translation: CASSVRDGGETQYF.

This clone occurred a few times. The V and J genes are TRBV7-2 and TRBJ2-7, with 10 bases aligning to TRBD2. The CDR3 is 13 amino acids. Germline lookup yields CDR1 SGHTA and CDR2 FQGNSA. The junction had 4 bases not matched to a gene; V was cut back by 9 bases and J by 2 bases. The DNA of the CDR3 is TGTGCCAGTAGCGGGAGGCATCCCTACGAGCAGTACTTC. It specifies CASSGRHPYEQYF.

This rearrangement joins TRBV5-4 to TRBJ2-7, with D perhaps TRBD2 (6 bases). Trimming removed 0 bases from V and 1 base from J, with 8 bases in between. This CDR3 contains 14 residues. CDR1 SGHNT and CDR2 YYREEE come from the germline V gene (reference sequence). The CDR3 is CASSLETRSYEQYF. CDR3 in DNA: TGTGCCAGCAGCTTGGAGACTAGATCCTACGAGCAGTACTTC.

The CDR3 nucleotides are TGTGCCAGCAGCCTTAACAGGGATACGCAGTATTTT. Translating it yields CASSLNRDTQYF. The V and J genes are TRBV7-9 and TRBJ2-3, with D tentatively TRBD1 (5 bases). The CDR3 is made up of 12 amino acids. The germline V gene has CDR1 SEHNR and CDR2 FQNEAQ (reference sequence). Trimming took off 5 bases at V and 6 bases at J, with 9 bases between the two ends. Together with reference TRBV7-9 and TRBJ2-3, the CDR3 gives the full variable domain: DTGVSQNPRHKITKRGQNVTFRCDPISEHNRLYWYRQTLGQGPEFLTYFQNEAQLEKSRLLSDRFSAERPKGSFSTLEIQRTEQGDSAMYLCASSLNRDTQYFGPGTRLTVL.

CDR3 amino acids: CASSKDREVRTEAFF. CDR3 nucleotide sequence: TGTGCCAGCAGCAAGGACAGGGAGGTCCGGACTGAAGCTTTCTTT. The chain recombines TRBV7-6 with TRBJ1-1; 8 bases fit TRBD1. Trimming removed 5 bases from V and 5 bases from J; junction bases left unmatched: 10. The CDR3 extends over 15 amino acids. Germline CDR1 SGHVS, CDR2 FNYEAQ.

This clone was detected many times. This chain links TRBV10-3 with TRBJ2-5; 10 bases align to TRBD2. Germline V gene lookup returns CDR1 ENHRY and CDR2 SYGVKD. The junction had 0 bases not matched to a gene; V was cut back by 10 bases and J by 4 bases. The length of the CDR3 is 11 residues. CDR3 residues: CATSGGETQYF. In DNA form, the CDR3 reads TGTGCCACTAGCGGGGGAGAGACCCAGTACTTC.

The chain combines TRBV7-2 with TRBJ1-3; D might be TRBD1 (6 bases). The CDR3 sequence is 18 residues long. V was shortened by 5 bases and J by 0 bases, with 20 bases between the two germline ends. Germline V gives CDR1 SGHTA, CDR2 FQGNSA. The CDR3 is CASSPALAGATSGNTIYF. The CDR3 bases are TGTGCCAGCAGCCCAGCCCTTGCAGGGGCGACCTCTGGAAACACCATATATTTT.

This clone was found a few times. This chain links TRBV10-3 with TRBJ1-1, with no clear D. In germline, CDR1 is ENHRY, CDR2 SYGVKD. The length of the CDR3 is 11 residues. The germline V and J ends were trimmed by 10 bases and 7 bases, with 13 bases remaining between them. Here the CDR3 DNA reads TGTGCCACCGGAGGCGTGGATGAAGCTTTCTTT. The encoded protein is CATGGVDEAFF.

The J gene is TRBJ2-3, the V gene TRBV7-9; 8 bases line up with TRBD2. The CDR3 has 15 amino acids. Looked up from germline, CDR1 is SEHNR and CDR2 is FQNEAQ (reference sequence). V gave up 2 bases and J gave up 3 bases; unmatched junction bases: 4. CDR3 sequence reads: CASSLSGTRTDTQYF. The CDR3 DNA follows: TGTGCCAGCAGCTTAAGTGGGACTAGAACAGATACGCAGTATTTT.

The chain couples TRBV2 to TRBJ1-1; the D is unclear. Germline CDR1 SNHLY, CDR2 FYNNEI. The CDR3 runs to 12 residues. With 7 bases removed from V and 7 bases from J, the gap between germline ends came to 13 bases. CDR3 sequence reads: CASTGSGGEAFF. The CDR3 DNA sequence: TGTGCCAGCACCGGGAGTGGCGGTGAAGCTTTCTTT.

The rearrangement links TRBV28 to TRBJ1-6, with D unresolved. Germline loops: CDR1 MDHEN, CDR2 SYDVKM. This CDR3 spans 12 amino acids. Trimming removed 4 bases from V and 9 bases from J, with 7 bases in between. The CDR3, as DNA: TGTGCCAGCAGTTCACACGGTTCACCCCTCCACTTT. It codes for CASSSHGSPLHF.

Regarding this clone: Possible read error: a much larger clone is one base away. V gene TRBV7-6 combines with J gene TRBJ2-1; 8 bases are shared with TRBD2. The ends lost 1 base at V and 3 bases at J; junction bases unmatched: 2. This CDR3 spans 15 amino acids. Germline assignment: CDR1 SGHVS and CDR2 FNYEAQ. CDR3: CASSLGTSGYNEQFF. DNA for the CDR3: TGTGCCAGCAGCTTAGGCACTAGCGGCTACAATGAGCAGTTCTTC.

The sample holds a few counts of this clone. The chain carries TRBV9 and TRBJ2-1; 9 bases fit TRBD1. Germline CDR1 is SGDLS and CDR2 is YYNGEE. The V gene end was trimmed by 4 bases and the J gene end by 2 bases; junction bases not matched to a gene: 7. The CDR3 totals 16 residues. CDR3 region: CASSTRGDRAYNEQFF. Written as DNA, the CDR3 is TGTGCCAGCAGCACCCGAGGGGACAGGGCCTACAATGAGCAGTTCTTC.

In this sample, this clone turned up many times. The chain links TRBV5-1 to TRBJ2-1; possible D gene TRBD2, 6 bases. The CDR3 contains 16 residues. V shed 0 bases and J shed 2 bases, with 12 bases lying between them. Germline loops: CDR1 SGHRS, CDR2 YFSETQ. The DNA of the CDR3 is TGCGCCAGCAGCTTGGCTCTAGCGCCAACCTACAATGAGCAGTTCTTC. Its translation is CASSLALAPTYNEQFF.

The V call is TRBV7-6, the J call TRBJ2-2; TRBD1 matches at 8 bases. With 5 bases clipped from V and 6 bases from J, the junction kept 14 bases outside the gene matches. CDR1 SGHVS and CDR2 FNYEAQ come from the germline V gene. There are 17 residues in the CDR3. The CDR3 DNA sequence: TGTGCCAGCAGCCCCTACAGAGGACAGGGTTGGGCCGGGGAGCTGTTTTTT. Its translation is CASSPYRGQGWAGELFF.

In DNA, the CDR3 is TGTGCCAGCAGTTTCGGATCACCCCTCCACTTT. Protein: CASSFGSPLHF. The chain carries TRBV28 and TRBJ1-6; D not certain. Trimming removed 3 bases at V and 10 bases at J, with 4 bases between. The V gene's germline CDR1 is MDHEN and CDR2 SYDVKM. CDR3 length: 11 amino acids.

This clone was recorded a few times. The chain combines TRBV5-1 with TRBJ2-7; possibly TRBD2 for D (5 bases). Germline CDR1 and CDR2: SGHRS and YFSETQ. Trimming left V 2 bases short and J 3 bases short, with 15 bases between. The length of the CDR3 is 15 residues. The CDR3 region is CASSFGGASFYEQYF. The CDR3 DNA sequence: TGCGCCAGCAGCTTTGGAGGTGCTAGTTTCTACGAGCAGTACTTC.

Only a few counts were recorded for this clone. V is TRBV5-8 and J is TRBJ2-4, with D uncertain. The CDR3 covers 14 residues. V lost 2 bases, J lost 0 bases, and 6 bases lay in between. Per the germline V gene, CDR1 is SGHTS and CDR2 is YDEGEE. CDR3 sequence (DNA): TGTGCCAGCAGCTTAGGAGTAGCCAAAAACATTCAGTACTTC. This encodes CASSLGVAKNIQYF.

J is TRBJ2-5 and V is TRBV7-2; D ambiguous. Germline loops: CDR1 SGHTA, CDR2 FQGNSA. Between the trimmed V and J ends, which lost 6 bases and 5 bases, there was a span of 25 bases. This CDR3 is built from 17 residues. Here the CDR3 reads CASSQRPQVKGRETQYF. The CDR3 DNA follows: TGTGCCAGCAGTCAACGACCCCAAGTAAAAGGTCGGGAGACCCAGTACTTC.

This clone showed up many times. The rearrangement uses TRBV7-9 and TRBJ2-2; D not certain. Germline lookup yields CDR1 SEHNR and CDR2 FQNEAQ (reference sequence). Trimming left V 5 bases short and J 0 bases short, with 4 bases between. The CDR3 is 13 residues long. CDR3 sequence reads: CASSATNTGELFF. CDR3 in DNA: TGTGCCAGCAGCGCTACGAACACCGGGGAGCTGTTTTTT.